Shown below are 20 T cell receptor beta chains from a single sample sequenced in a study of cytomegalovirus exposure and HLA in healthy donors. Primers for the PCR totalled 60 Vbeta and 13 Jbeta. Here immunoSEQ multiplex PCR was the method, and the copy in TCRdb shows in-frame clones only, minus some. The sample comprises 200,000 to 250,000 clones, approximately 82% of which are singletons, and about 8% rests with the top ten. The sequenced sample consisted of PBMCs. The receptors derive from a woman aged 55-70 years in good health and CMV-seropositive.

The chain recombines TRBV7-2 with TRBJ1-3; 8 bases are shared with TRBD1. Unmatched junction bases numbered 7, after V lost 6 bases and J lost 6 bases. Germline assignment: CDR1 SGHTA and CDR2 FQGNSA. This CDR3 has 14 residues. For the CDR3, the DNA is TGTGCCAGCAGGATTGACAGGGGCGTAAACACCATATATTTT. Its protein is CASRIDRGVNTIYF.

The chain carries TRBV29-1 and TRBJ2-3; tentatively, D is TRBD2 (5 bases). This CDR3 has 13 amino acids. Germline V gives CDR1 SQVTM, CDR2 ANQGSEA. Trimming cost V 3 bases and J 4 bases, with 11 bases left between them. CDR3 residues: CSVDSPGADTQYF. The CDR3, as DNA: TGCAGCGTTGATTCACCCGGGGCAGATACGCAGTATTTT.

This chain joins TRBV29-1 and TRBJ2-4, with a possible D match to TRBD1 (6 bases). Trimming cost V 3 bases and J 2 bases, with 14 bases left between them. Germline CDR1 SQVTM, CDR2 ANQGSEA. The CDR3 covers 15 residues. CDR3 bases: TGCAGCGTTGATCCGGGACAAAATACCAAAAACATTCAGTACTTC. Translated, it gives CSVDPGQNTKNIQYF.

A single count supports this clone. CDR3 DNA sequence: TGTGCCAGCAACCCAACCGGGACAGGGGTTTTAAATGAGCAGTTCTTC. Its translation is CASNPTGTGVLNEQFF. The V and J genes are TRBV2 and TRBJ2-1; 10 positions match TRBD1. The CDR3 is 16 amino acids. Germline CDR1 and CDR2: SNHLY and FYNNEI. Unmatched junction bases numbered 13, after V lost 7 bases and J lost 7 bases. Drawing the rest from reference TRBV2 and TRBJ2-1, the complete variable domain is EPEVTQTPSHQVTQMGQEVILRCVPISNHLYFYWYRQILGQKVEFLVSFYNNEISEKSEIFDDQFSVERPDGSNFTLKIRSTKLEDSAMYFCASNPTGTGVLNEQFFGPGTRLTVL.

The chain couples TRBV6-5 to TRBJ2-1, with D possibly TRBD2 on 5 matching bases. Germline V gives CDR1 MNHEY, CDR2 SVGAGI. The CDR3 is 14 amino acids. Trimming removed 8 bases at V and 9 bases at J, with 20 bases between. CDR3 nucleotide sequence: TGTGCCAGCGGGCGGAGGTCCGGGGTTGGTGAGCAGTTCTTC. Translation: CASGRRSGVGEQFF.

This clone was seen once. The chain couples TRBV5-6 to TRBJ2-7, with 11 bases identical to TRBD2. CDR1 and CDR2 (germline): SGHDT, YYEEEE. CDR3 size: 16 residues. J gave up 6 bases and V 3 bases, and 11 bases lay outside the gene matches. The CDR3 region is CASSSSFSGRAFEQYF. For the CDR3, the DNA is TGTGCCAGCAGCTCCTCTTTTAGCGGGAGGGCCTTCGAGCAGTACTTC.

This clone showed up just a few times. The rearrangement links TRBV15 to TRBJ2-2; 12 bases map to TRBD2. The junction had 4 bases not matched to a gene; V was cut back by 1 base and J by 7 bases. The CDR3 is 16 amino acids. CDR1 is LNHNV, CDR2 YYDKDF, per germline (reference sequence). The CDR3 coding sequence is TGTGCCACCAGCAGAGGAGGGACTAGCGGGCTCGGGGAGCTGTTTTTT. Encoded protein: CATSRGGTSGLGELFF.

V usage is TRBV6-6 and J usage is TRBJ2-1, with TRBD1 as a possible D gene (5 bases). Trimming took 4 bases from V and 7 from J, leaving 14 bases between them. In germline, CDR1 is MNHNY, CDR2 SVGAGI (reference sequence). The CDR3 has 14 amino acids. CDR3 in amino acids: CASSSRQGSNEQFF. For the CDR3, the DNA is TGTGCCAGCAGTTCGAGGCAGGGAAGTAATGAGCAGTTCTTC.

This clone was observed a few times. The CDR3 DNA reads as TGTGCCAGCAGCCAAGAATGGGGTAGCGTTGCCGAGCAGTACTTC. It specifies CASSQEWGSVAEQYF. The chain couples TRBV4-2 to TRBJ2-7, with D possibly matching TRBD2 (5 bases). V gave up 0 bases and J gave up 6 bases, with 15 bases separating them. The germline CDR1 and CDR2 sequences are LGHNA and YNFKEQ. This CDR3 is built from 15 residues.

The chain couples TRBV15 to TRBJ1-3; D is unresolved. The V gene's germline CDR1 is LNHNV and CDR2 YYDKDF (reference sequence). The CDR3 is made up of 16 amino acids. Trimming removed 0 bases from V and 0 bases from J, with 9 bases in between. The CDR3 nucleotides are TGTGCCACCAGCAGAGAAACAGAACTCTCTGGAAACACCATATATTTT. Protein product: CATSRETELSGNTIYF.

The chain combines TRBV6-1 with TRBJ2-7; the match to TRBD1 covers 11 bases. Unmatched junction bases numbered 7, after V lost 6 bases and J lost 6 bases. This CDR3 comprises 14 residues. The germline gives CDR1 MNHNS, CDR2 SASEGT. CDR3 sequence reads: CASSPGTGGFEQYF. CDR3 DNA: TGTGCCAGCAGCCCCGGGACAGGGGGATTCGAGCAGTACTTC.

The J gene is TRBJ2-2, the V gene TRBV28, with 8 bases matching TRBD2. The CDR3 covers 15 residues. Trimming removed 5 bases from V and 2 bases from J; junction bases left unmatched: 4. Germline V CDR1 and CDR2: MDHEN, SYDVKM. CDR3 in amino acids: CASSHTSGNTGELFF. The CDR3 DNA sequence: TGTGCCAGCAGTCATACTAGCGGAAACACCGGGGAGCTGTTTTTT.

The chain uses TRBV29-1 and TRBJ2-7; TRBD2 aligns across 10 bases. The CDR3 length is 14 residues. V lost 7 bases to trimming and J lost 5 bases; unmatched junction nucleotides: 11. The germline V gene has CDR1 SQVTM and CDR2 ANQGSEA. The CDR3 loop is CSASSGSGFNEQYF. CDR3 coding DNA: TGCAGCGCATCTAGCGGGAGTGGGTTTAACGAGCAGTACTTC.

In the case of this clone: Mismatch with germline at one junction end may stem from a read error. V gene TRBV7-9 combines with J gene TRBJ1-3, with a tentative D call TRBD1 (5 bases). Germline CDR1 reads SEHNR; CDR2 reads FQNEAQ (reference sequence). CDR3 length equals 16 residues. CDR3 amino acids: CSSSLDQGFSGNTIYF. The CDR3 coding sequence is TGTTCCAGCAGCTTAGACCAGGGTTTCTCTGGAAACACCATATATTTT.

This sequence joins TRBV10-3 and TRBJ2-7, with TRBD2 matching over 11 bases. V was pared by 6 bases and J by 0 bases, with 10 bases of the junction left unmatched. Germline CDR1 ENHRY, CDR2 SYGVKD. CDR3 size: 17 residues. CDR3 region: CAISQGTSGLSSYEQYF. For the CDR3, the DNA is TGTGCCATCAGCCAAGGGACTAGCGGACTCAGCTCCTACGAGCAGTACTTC.

The chain recombines TRBV28 with TRBJ1-4; a possible D gene is TRBD1 (5 bases). CDR3 length equals 14 residues. Germline CDR1 reads MDHEN; CDR2 reads SYDVKM. V lost 2 bases to trimming and J lost 1 base, with 5 bases between them. The CDR3 spells CASSLRGTNEKLFF. In nucleotides, the CDR3 is TGTGCCAGCAGTTTAAGGGGAACTAATGAAAAACTGTTTTTT. Supplemented by reference TRBV28 and TRBJ1-4, the full variable domain reads DVKVTQSSRYLVKRTGEKVFLECVQDMDHENMFWYRQDPGLGLRLIYFSYDVKMKEKGDIPEGYSVSREKKERFSLILESASTNQTSMYLCASSLRGTNEKLFFGSGTQLSVL.

The rearrangement joins TRBV27 to TRBJ2-7, with 7 nucleotides matching TRBD1. This CDR3 spans 13 amino acids. Germline V gives CDR1 MNHEY, CDR2 SMNVEV (reference sequence). Unmatched junction bases numbered 5, after V lost 2 bases and J lost 7 bases. The CDR3 DNA reads TGTGCCAGCAGTTTAAGGGGGCGAGGGGAGCAGTACTTC. This codes for CASSLRGRGEQYF.

This chain uses TRBV5-1 with TRBJ2-7; TRBD1 agrees at 8 bases. Germline CDR1 is SGHRS and CDR2 is YFSETQ. Trimming cost V 1 base and J 3 bases; bases outside gene matches: 3. The CDR3 has 14 amino acids. The CDR3 nucleotides are TGCGCCAGCAGCTTGAGGGGACAGGACTACGAGCAGTACTTC. Translated: CASSLRGQDYEQYF.

This clone has a handful of counts. The CDR3 nucleotides read TGCGCCAGCAGCCAAGTCGGTGGGACAGGGGATGGCTACACCTTC. It is translated as CASSQVGGTGDGYTF. The chain combines TRBV4-1 with TRBJ1-2; the match to TRBD1 covers 10 bases. CDR3 length equals 15 residues. CDR1 and CDR2 (germline): MGHRA, YSYEKL. The trim removed 1 base at V and 6 bases at J, leaving 5 bases unmatched.

This clone was recorded only once. The chain combines TRBV4-1 with TRBJ2-7, with 9 bases fitting TRBD1. CDR1 is MGHRA and CDR2 is YSYEKL in the germline V gene. The CDR3 loop spans 14 amino acids. V trimming: 6 bases; J trimming: 3 bases; junction bases outside the gene matches: 6. CDR3 DNA sequence: TGCGCCAGCAGGCGGGGACAGGGCTTCTACGAGCAGTACTTC. Translation: CASRRGQGFYEQYF.